Listed here are 7 T cell receptor beta chains from one sample, sequenced in a study of shared clonotypes between healthy human individuals. This table comes from immunoSEQ multiplex PCR, and its TCRdb copy is limited to in-frame clones, with some not included. Among approximately 2.3 million clones listed, over 85% were seen once. Sequencing was carried out using naive CD4+ T cells from PBMCs. Described subset: CD45RA+ positively selected. These TCRs come from a man aged 18 to 30 in good health. Some clones in this sample may be carry-over from other donors' samples.

The V and J genes are TRBV5-1 and TRBJ2-2, with 8 bases aligning to TRBD1. From germline, CDR1 is SGHRS and CDR2 YFSETQ. The junction had 5 bases not matched to a gene; V was cut back by 4 bases and J by 0 bases. This CDR3 contains 16 residues. The CDR3 DNA is TGCGCCAGCAGCCAAGGACAGGGCTCGAACACCGGGGAGCTGTTTTTT. Translated, it gives CASSQGQGSNTGELFF.

The J gene is TRBJ2-2, the V gene TRBV9; 10 nucleotides agree with TRBD1. Germline V gene sequence: CDR1 SGDLS, CDR2 YYNGEE. Losses at the gene ends were 3 bases for V and 2 bases for J; bases not matched to a gene: 7. CDR3 length equals 17 residues. CDR3 sequence (DNA): TGTGCCAGCAGCGATTACGGGACAGGGGTAAACACCGGGGAGCTGTTTTTT. It specifies CASSDYGTGVNTGELFF.

In regard to this clone: In the same sample, other DNA sequences code for this CDR3. V and J are TRBV7-3 and TRBJ2-2, with D unresolved. This CDR3 is 14 amino acids long. CDR1 is SGHTA and CDR2 is FQGTGA in the germline V gene. Trimming left V 2 bases short and J 1 base short, with 5 bases between. The CDR3 sequence: CASSLLGNTGELFF. The DNA of the CDR3 is TGTGCCAGCAGCTTATTGGGGAACACCGGGGAGCTGTTTTTT. The whole variable domain, remainder taken from reference TRBV7-3 and TRBJ2-2, is GAGVSQTPSNKVTEKGKYVELRCDPISGHTALYWYRQSLGQGPEFLIYFQGTGAADDSGLPNDRFFAVRPEGSVSTLKIQRTERGDSAVYLCASSLLGNTGELFFGEGSRLTVL.

In the case of this clone: Within the sample, other DNA sequences also encode this same CDR3. J is TRBJ2-3 and V is TRBV7-2; possible D gene TRBD2, 5 bases. The CDR3 has 13 residues. Deletions cut 0 bases from V and 5 bases from J, with 6 bases between. CDR1 and CDR2 from the germline V gene are SGHTA and FQGNSA. This CDR3 is CASSLAGGDTQYF. For the CDR3, the DNA is TGTGCCAGCAGCTTAGCAGGAGGAGATACGCAGTATTTT.

The V and J genes are TRBV28 and TRBJ1-4; maybe TRBD1 (6 bases). Trimming cost V 6 bases and J 5 bases, with 16 bases left between them. The CDR3 is 15 residues long. CDR1 and CDR2 from the germline V gene are MDHEN and SYDVKM. The CDR3 bases are TGTGCCAGCAGCCCGGTAGGACAGTACAATGAAAAACTGTTTTTT. Its translation: CASSPVGQYNEKLFF.

On this clone: Distinct nucleotide sequences in the sample also encode this CDR3. This chain uses TRBV5-4 with TRBJ2-5; D assignment may be TRBD1 or TRBD2 (7 bases each). The CDR3 sequence is 14 residues long. Trimming shortened V by 2 bases and J by 5 bases, and 13 bases separated the two germline ends. Germline V gene data show CDR1 as SGHNT and CDR2 as YYREEE (reference sequence). This CDR3 is CASSLRQGGETQYF. The DNA for the CDR3 is TGTGCCAGCAGCTTAAGACAGGGAGGGGAGACCCAGTACTTC.

The chain combines TRBV25-1 with TRBJ2-7; 7 bases match TRBD2. The V gene's germline CDR1 is MGHDK and CDR2 SYGVNS. The J segment lost 4 bases and the V segment lost 1 base, leaving 7 bases of the junction unmatched. The CDR3 length is 15 residues. The CDR3 nucleotides are TGTGCCAGCAGTGAATCTGCGGGAGTCCAATACGAGCAGTACTTC. Translated: CASSESAGVQYEQYF.